These T cell receptor beta chains were read from a single sample in a study of control samples from healthy donors and cancer patients. Clones were sequenced by immunoSEQ multiplex PCR, and TCRdb holds only the in-frame ones, with some missing. In the table there are fewer than 200,000 clones, approximately 94% of which are singletons. Sequencing was done on a sample of PBMCs. Receptors originate from a man aged 55 to 69 with colorectal cancer. Each CDR3 is given with its conserved first and last residue. The order of the fields is D gene, clone size, J gene, V gene, CDR3 DNA, CDR3 protein. D genes are given only for firm matches. Part of the rows lack a size; the others show once, few, many or a class for expanded clones.

>NA|NA|TRBJ1-6|TRBV11-2
TGTGCCAGCAGCCCACTCGGGGGGCAGGGTCGTGTATCTTCACCCCTCCACTTT
CASSPLGGQGRVSSPLHF
>NA|once|TRBJ2-3|TRBV6-1
TGTGCCAGCAGTGAGGGTAGGGGAGTTGGCACAGATACGCAGTATTTT
CASSEGRGVGTDTQYF
>NA|NA|TRBJ2-7|TRBV3-1/TRBV3-2
TGTGCCAGCAGCCAGCAACGGGGGTCCGAGCAGTACTTC
CASSQQRGSEQYF
>TRBD2|NA|TRBJ2-7|TRBV19
TGTGCCAGTGGGACGGGGGGCTACGAGCAGTACTTC
CASGTGGYEQYF
>NA|NA|TRBJ2-2|TRBV3-1/TRBV3-2
TGTGCCAGCAGCCAAGGGAGGGACCTGAACACCGGGGAGCTGTTTTTT
CASSQGRDLNTGELFF
>NA|once|TRBJ1-1|TRBV7-8
TGTGCCAGCAGCGCGATCCAGAACACTGAAGCTTTCTTT
CASSAIQNTEAFF
>NA|NA|TRBJ2-1|TRBV5-5
TGTGCCAGCAGCTTGGTCCTGCAGGGCTATGAGCAGTTCTTC
CASSLVLQGYEQFF
>NA|NA|TRBJ1-4|TRBV20-1
TGCAGTGCTAGTGAGAACAGGGAGGGTGAAAAACTGTTTTTT
CSASENREGEKLFF
>NA|NA|TRBJ1-3|TRBV6-6
TGTGCCAGCAGTCATCTTTCGGGACAACTCTCTGGAAACACCATATATTTT
CASSHLSGQLSGNTIYF
>TRBD1|NA|TRBJ2-5|TRBV3-1/TRBV3-2
TGTGCCAGCTTTCACAGCAGACAGGGGGTAACAGAGACCCAGTACTTC
CASFHSRQGVTETQYF
>NA|NA|TRBJ2-7|TRBV5-1
TGCGCCAGCAGCTCCCGGACAGCGCTTTTAACCTCCTACGAGCAGTACTTC
CASSSRTALLTSYEQYF
>TRBD2|NA|TRBJ2-3|TRBV4-1
TGCGCCAGCAGCCACGAACTAGCGGGGGGTTCAGATACGCAGTATTTT
CASSHELAGGSDTQYF
>NA|NA|TRBJ1-2|TRBV30
TGTGCCTGGACAGGGTCCAATCCCTATGGCTACACCTTC
CAWTGSNPYGYTF
>NA|NA|TRBJ2-3|TRBV19
TGTGCCAGTAGTATAGACGGTCTCACAGATACGCAGTATTTT
CASSIDGLTDTQYF
>NA|once|TRBJ1-6|TRBV27
TGTGCCAGCAGCCCGGTAGCCTATAATTCACCCCTCCACTTT
CASSPVAYNSPLHF
>TRBD2|NA|TRBJ2-1|TRBV6-5
TGTGCCAGCAGTTATTCGGGGGGCTCCTACAATGAGCAGTTCTTC
CASSYSGGSYNEQFF
>NA|NA|TRBJ1-1|TRBV6-6
TGTGCCAGCAGTCCCCCTCCCCTCGGGGGGATGAACACTGAAGCTTTCTTT
CASSPPPLGGMNTEAFF
>NA|NA|TRBJ2-7|TRBV2
TGTGCCAGCAGGGTGGGACATAGCTCCTACGAGCAGTACTTC
CASRVGHSSYEQYF
>NA|NA|TRBJ1-4|TRBV10-2
TGCGCCAGCAGTGCGGCAGGCCTCGAAAAACTGTTTTTT
CASSAAGLEKLFF
>TRBD2|NA|TRBJ2-3|TRBV5-1
TGCGCCAGCAGTTCGAGGACTAGCGGGGGGGCAGATACGCAGTATTTT
CASSSRTSGGADTQYF
>TRBD1|NA|TRBJ1-5|TRBV30
TGTGCCTGGAGTGTAGGTCGGACAGGGCTAAATCAGCCCCAGCATTTT
CAWSVGRTGLNQPQHF
>NA|NA|TRBJ2-7|TRBV2
TGTGCCAGCACTGCACTACCCCTTTCCTACGAGCAGTACTTC
CASTALPLSYEQYF
>NA|NA|TRBJ1-3|TRBV25-1
TGTGCCAGCAGTGAAAAAGGGACTGGAAACACCATATATTTT
CASSEKGTGNTIYF
>NA|NA|TRBJ2-1|TRBV7-9
TGTGCCAGCAGCTTGGTAGGCAATGAGCAGTTCTTC
CASSLVGNEQFF
>NA|NA|TRBJ1-4|TRBV9
TGTGCCAGCAGCGTAGGCGGGGGCTTTAATGAAAAACTGTTTTTT
CASSVGGGFNEKLFF
>NA|NA|TRBJ2-1|TRBV11-3
TGTGCCAGCAGCAAGGGGGGCGCGGGGGCTGACAATGAGCAGTTCTTC
CASSKGGAGADNEQFF
>TRBD1|NA|TRBJ2-6|TRBV5-5
TGTGCCAGTTCGGACAGGGTCGCCACTTTTTCTGGGGCCAACGTCCTGACTTTC
CASSDRVATFSGANVLTF
>TRBD1|NA|TRBJ1-2|TRBV5-1
TGCGCCAGCAGCCTGGGGGACAGGGGGCGTAATGGCTACACCTTC
CASSLGDRGRNGYTF
>TRBD1|NA|TRBJ2-5|TRBV9
TGTGCCAGCAGCGTAGAAGGGACAGGGGGCTGGAAGACCCAGTACTTC
CASSVEGTGGWKTQYF
>NA|NA|TRBJ2-2|TRBV24-1
TGTGCCACCTCAGGGGAGGCCGGGGAGCTGTTTTTT
CATSGEAGELFF
>NA|few|TRBJ2-7|TRBV9
TGTGCCAGCAGCCCACCGGCAGGGACTTTTGGGGAGCAGTACTTC
CASSPPAGTFGEQYF
>NA|NA|TRBJ2-1|TRBV7-9
TGTGCCAGCAGCGACCGGGACCGCGGGAATGAGCAGTTCTTC
CASSDRDRGNEQFF
>NA|NA|TRBJ1-1|TRBV6-6
TGTGCCAGCAGTTACTCGTCCACTGAAGCTTTCTTT
CASSYSSTEAFF
>NA|NA|TRBJ1-1|TRBV5-1
TGCGCCAGCAGCTTTGGGCAGCAACCCATGAACACTGAAGCTTTCTTT
CASSFGQQPMNTEAFF
>NA|NA|TRBJ1-5|TRBV21-1
TGTGCCAGCAGCAAAGCGCTTTACAGCGACAATCAGCCCCAGCATTTT
CASSKALYSDNQPQHF
>NA|once|TRBJ1-1|TRBV5-1
TGCGCCAGCAGCCCGGGGCATCTGAACACTGAAGCTTTCTTT
CASSPGHLNTEAFF
>TRBD1|NA|TRBJ1-2|TRBV18
TGTGCCAGCTCTCCAAAAACCGGGACAGGGCAAGACTATGGCTACACCTTC
CASSPKTGTGQDYGYTF
>TRBD1|NA|TRBJ2-5|TRBV5-4
TGTGCCAGCAGTTCGACAGGGGGGACCCAGTACTTC
CASSSTGGTQYF
>TRBD1|NA|TRBJ1-5|TRBV23-1
TGCGCCAGCAGTCAAGACAGGGGGCTTCGTCAGCCCCAGCATTTT
CASSQDRGLRQPQHF
>NA|NA|TRBJ1-5|TRBV6-6
TGTGCCAGCAGTCCCTCTCCTCAGCCCCAGCATTTT
CASSPSPQPQHF
>TRBD2|NA|TRBJ2-1|TRBV9
TGTGCCAGCAGCTTTAGCGGGGGCTCCTACAATGAGCAGTTCTTC
CASSFSGGSYNEQFF
>NA|NA|TRBJ1-1|TRBV6-2/TRBV6-3
TGTGCCAGCAGTTACGGGGAGAACACTGAAGCTTTCTTT
CASSYGENTEAFF
>NA|NA|TRBJ1-5|TRBV10-3
TGTGCCATCAGTGAGTCCCAGTCGGGCAATCAGCCCCAGCATTTT
CAISESQSGNQPQHF
>TRBD1|NA|TRBJ1-6|TRBV9
TGTGCCAGCAGCCTTCACAGAACAGGGGGCTGGGATTCACCCCTCCACTTT
CASSLHRTGGWDSPLHF
>TRBD1|NA|TRBJ1-2|TRBV10-3
TGTGCCATCAGTGAGTCGAGGGGGCACAACTATGGCTACACCTTC
CAISESRGHNYGYTF
>NA|NA|TRBJ2-7|TRBV12-3/TRBV12-4
TGTGCCAGCAGTTTATACGGCCACGAGCAGTACTTC
CASSLYGHEQYF